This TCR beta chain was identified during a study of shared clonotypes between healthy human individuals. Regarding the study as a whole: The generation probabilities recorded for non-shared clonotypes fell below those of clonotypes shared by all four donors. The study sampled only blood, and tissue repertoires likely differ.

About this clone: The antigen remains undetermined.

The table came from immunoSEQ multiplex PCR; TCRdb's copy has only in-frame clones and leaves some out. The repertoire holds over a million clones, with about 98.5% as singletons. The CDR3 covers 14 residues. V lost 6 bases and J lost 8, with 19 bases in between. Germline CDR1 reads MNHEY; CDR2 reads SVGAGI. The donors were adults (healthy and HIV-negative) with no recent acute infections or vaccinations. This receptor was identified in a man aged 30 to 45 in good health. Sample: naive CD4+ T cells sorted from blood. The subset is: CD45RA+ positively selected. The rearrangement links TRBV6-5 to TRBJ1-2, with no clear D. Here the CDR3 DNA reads TGTGCCAGCAGCCCATCGCCGGCCTCTTGGGGCTACACCTTC. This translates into CASSPSPASWGYTF.